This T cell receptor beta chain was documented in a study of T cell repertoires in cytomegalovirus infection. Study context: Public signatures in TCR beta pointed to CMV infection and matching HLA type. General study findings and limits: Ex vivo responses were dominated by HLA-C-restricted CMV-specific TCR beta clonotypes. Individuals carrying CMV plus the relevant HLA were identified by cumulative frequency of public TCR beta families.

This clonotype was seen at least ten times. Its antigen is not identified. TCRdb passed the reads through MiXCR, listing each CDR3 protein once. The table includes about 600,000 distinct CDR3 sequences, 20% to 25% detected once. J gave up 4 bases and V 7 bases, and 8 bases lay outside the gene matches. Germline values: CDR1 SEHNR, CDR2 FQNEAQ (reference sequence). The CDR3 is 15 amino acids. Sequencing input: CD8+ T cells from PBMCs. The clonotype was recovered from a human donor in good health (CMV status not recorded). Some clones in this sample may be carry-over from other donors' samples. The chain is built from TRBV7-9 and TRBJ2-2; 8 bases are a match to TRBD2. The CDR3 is CASTSTLAVTGELFF. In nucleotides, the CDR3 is TGTGCCAGCACCTCCACACTAGCGGTCACCGGGGAGCTGTTTTTT.